Sequencing of this T cell receptor (beta chain) was carried out in a study of CD8 T cells in Susac syndrome. Study conclusions and caveats: CD4+ T cell repertoires in Susac syndrome lacked clonal expansion.

When the RNA was reverse transcribed, random hexamers were used with an input of about 0.5 to 1 ug. TCRdb recomputed calls from the immunoSEQ multiplex PCR reads with MiXCR, one row per CDR3 protein. The table lists over 150,000 distinct CDR3 sequences, approximately 95% of them singletons. Germline CDR1 is KGHSH and CDR2 is LQKENI. Trimming took 4 bases from V and 5 from J, leaving 14 bases between them. This CDR3 has 14 amino acids. As concerns this clonotype: Its antigen is as yet unknown.

This rearrangement joins TRBV18 to TRBJ2-5, with unresolved D. Sequencing input: CD4+ T cells from PBMCs. This TCR was sampled from a human donor with Susac syndrome. The DNA of the CDR3 is TGTGCCAGCTCACGCAGCTTGGACGTGGAGACCCAGTACTTC. This encodes CASSRSLDVETQYF.